This T cell receptor (beta chain) was obtained from a study of cytomegalovirus exposure and HLA in healthy donors. Trimming took 5 bases from V and 0 from J, leaving 8 bases between them. The CDR3 contains 14 residues. Per germline, CDR1 LNHDA and CDR2 SQIVND (reference sequence). PCR was performed using 60 Vbeta and 13 Jbeta primers. TCRdb's copy holds only in-frame clones and misses some; the assay was immunoSEQ multiplex PCR. This sample has some 180,000 clones, with around 75% found just once. The sequenced material came from PBMCs. The receptor comes from a female donor in good health and CMV-seronegative. The chain is built from TRBV19 and TRBJ2-1; the D gene is possibly TRBD2 (5 bases). In DNA, the CDR3 is TGTGCCAGTAGTCAGCGGACCTCCTACAATGAGCAGTTCTTC. This encodes CASSQRTSYNEQFF.